Included here is one T cell receptor (beta chain) sequence, with context. Its antigen is unknown. This specimen belongs to a study of tumor-infiltrating lymphocytes in localized non-small cell lung cancer. As for the study in general: From each patient, both tumor and uninvolved lung, non-adjacent to tumor, were sampled.

Only in-frame clones appear in the TCRdb table, and some are missing; sequencing was by immunoSEQ multiplex PCR. This sample yields about 15,000 clones, of which 60% to 80% are seen a single time; around 4.1% belongs to the top ten. Overall study findings and caveats: Tumor T-cell fraction from TCR sequencing was not associated with recurrence-free survival (p = 0.61). T-cell fraction did not differ between immunotypes IM1 and IM2.

The V segment lost 2 bases and the J segment 6 bases; nucleotides outside the gene matches: 6. Looked up from germline, CDR1 is SGHNT and CDR2 is YYREEE (reference sequence). The CDR3 totals 15 residues. The chain couples TRBV5-4 to TRBJ2-1; TRBD2 aligns across 9 bases. The sequenced sample was lung tumor tissue. The receptor was isolated from a human donor with non-small cell lung cancer. CDR3 loop: CASSFGGGGFNEQFF. The CDR3 DNA sequence: TGTGCCAGCAGCTTTGGCGGGGGGGGCTTCAATGAGCAGTTCTTC.